This TCR beta chain was recovered during a study of CD8+CD57+ T cells in acquired aplastic anemia. At the level of the study: Mean DNA quantity obtained from sorted CD4+ and CD8+ cells was 3 to 4 ug. Healthy donors had, on average, approximately 11 million reads for their CD4+ cells.

A note on this clonotype: The antigen remains unidentified.

Looked up from germline, CDR1 is SEHNR and CDR2 is FQNEAQ (reference sequence). The CDR3 sequence is 12 residues long. V lost 2 bases and J lost 4, with 6 bases in between. Overall study results and limits: Both patients and controls carried the same twenty-nine CD8+ CDR3 sequences. Statistical testing detected no significant gap in CD8+ Simpson's diversity between patients and controls.

Genomic DNA was employed as the template in profiling TCR beta VDJ and CDR3. TCRdb called the reads again in MiXCR, with one record for every CDR3 protein. The sample has some 68,000 distinct CDR3 sequences, roughly half seen once. The V gene is TRBV7-9, the J gene TRBJ2-7; D is unclear. The receptor comes from a human donor in good health, serving as a control. Sequenced: sorted CD4+, CD8+, or CD8+CD57+ T cells (not recorded which) from PBMCs. For the CDR3, the DNA is TGTGCCAGCAGCTTAATGAGTTACGAGCAGTACTTC. Translated: CASSLMSYEQYF.